One sample yielded the 28 T cell receptor beta chains listed below, sequenced in a study of tumor and adjacent non-tumor tissue in lung cancer. The library came from three nested PCR rounds adapted from ARM-PCR protocols. TCRdb re-derived calls from the multiplex PCR reads in MiXCR, one entry per CDR3 protein. The sample consists of around 120,000 distinct CDR3 sequences, over 65% of them appearing once. The template was RNA from unsorted bulk tissue. Sequenced: lung tumor tissue. Source of these receptors: a man aged 25-45 years with non-small cell lung cancer.

This clonotype was recorded many times. This chain joins TRBV12-3 or TRBV12-4 and TRBJ2-7; D might be TRBD2 (7 bases). With 0 bases removed from V and 6 bases from J, the gap between germline ends came to 9 bases. The CDR3 runs to 13 residues. CDR3 nucleotide sequence: TGTGCCAGCAGTTTAGCTCGGGGGGCCGAGCAGTACTTC. Its protein is CASSLARGAEQYF.

The count of this clonotype is one. Given a much more abundant clone one base away, this may be a read error. The rearrangement uses TRBV20-1 and TRBJ1-1; no reliable D call. In germline, CDR1 is DFQATT, CDR2 SNEGSKA (reference sequence). The CDR3 contains 12 residues. The CDR3 DNA sequence: TGCAGTGCGATAAAAGCGAACGCTGAAGCTTTCTTT. Amino acid sequence: CSAIKANAEAFF.

About this clonotype: Just one base apart from a much larger clone, this may be a read error. The conserved phenylalanine or tryptophan normally closing the CDR3 is absent here, so this likely arose from a read error. The chain links TRBV6-5 to TRBJ1-5; 8 bases fit TRBD1. The CDR3 sequence is 16 residues long. V trimming: 4 bases; J trimming: 4 bases; junction bases outside the gene matches: 9. Germline V gene sequence: CDR1 MNHEY, CDR2 SVGAGI. CDR3 sequence: CASSLSGTGVNQPQHL. The DNA of the CDR3 is TGTGCCAGCAGTTTATCCGGGACAGGAGTGAATCAGCCCCAGCATCTT.

Note on this clonotype: A much larger clone sits a single nucleotide away, making a read error possible. As the CDR3 is not closed by the conserved phenylalanine or tryptophan, this likely results from a read error. The genes are TRBV12-3 or TRBV12-4 and TRBJ1-1; D not resolved. CDR3 length: 13 amino acids. Between the trimmed V and J ends, which lost 0 bases and 3 bases, there was a span of 5 bases. The CDR3 DNA follows: TGTGCCAGCAGTTTAGCCGACTACACTGAAGCTTTCTTA. Translation: CASSLADYTEAFL.

A note on this clonotype: The junction shows a germline mismatch at one end, possibly a read error. The chain is built from TRBV11-3 and TRBJ1-1; a possible D gene is TRBD1 (6 bases). CDR3 size: 13 residues. CDR1 and CDR2 (germline): SGHNT, YENEEA. For the CDR3, the DNA is TGTGCCATCAGCCTACCTACAGGGACTGAAGCTTTCTTT. Protein: CAISLPTGTEAFF.

This clonotype was observed a few times. The chain combines TRBV28 with TRBJ1-3, with 12 nucleotides matching TRBD1. Germline CDR1 reads MDHEN; CDR2 reads SYDVKM. This CDR3 spans 16 amino acids. Trimming cost V 9 bases and J 1 base; bases outside gene matches: 7. The CDR3 loop is CASTPGQGASGNTIYF. The DNA for the CDR3 is TGTGCCAGTACGCCGGGACAGGGGGCTTCTGGAAACACCATATATTTT.

This clonotype turned up a few times. At one of its ends the junction is not consistent with the germline gene, which may arise from a read error. This chain links TRBV11-1 with TRBJ2-1; D assignment may be TRBD1 or TRBD2 (5 bases each). The CDR3 runs to 13 residues. Germline V CDR1 and CDR2: SGHAT, FQDESV (reference sequence). The CDR3 coding sequence is TGTGCCAGCAGCTATGGGACCAACAATGAGCAGATCTTC. Translation gives CASSYGTNNEQIF.

Points on this clonotype: A much larger clone differs by one base, so this may be a read error. The chain links TRBV5-4 to TRBJ2-5, with unresolved D. This CDR3 region has 13 residues. Germline V gene sequence: CDR1 SGHNT, CDR2 YYREEE (reference sequence). Trimming stripped 4 bases from V and 1 base from J, with 8 bases between. The CDR3 DNA reads TGTGCCAGCAGCGTTGACACCCAAGAGACCCAGTACTTC. Protein product: CASSVDTQETQYF.

This clonotype was seen at least ten times. The V call is TRBV4-3, the J call TRBJ1-2; the match to TRBD1 covers 10 bases. The CDR3 spans 18 residues. V lost 4 bases and J lost 8; bases outside the gene matches: 19. CDR1 LGHNA and CDR2 YSLEER come from the germline V gene. The CDR3 nucleotides read TGCGCCAGCAGCCCCGCCCCCTCCCGACAGGGGGCAGGTGAAGGCTACACCTTC. The encoded protein is CASSPAPSRQGAGEGYTF.

J is TRBJ2-5 and V is TRBV20-1; TRBD2 agrees at 7 bases. Trimming at V came to 6 bases and at J to 5 bases, leaving 21 bases not matched to a gene. Germline assignment: CDR1 DFQATT and CDR2 SNEGSKA (reference sequence). The CDR3 is 17 amino acids. The CDR3 here is CSAKSGTTGSLCETQYF. DNA for the CDR3: TGCAGTGCAAAATCCGGGACTACCGGGTCTCTCTGTGAGACCCAGTACTTC.

In its sample, this clonotype was seen many times. This chain links TRBV29-1 with TRBJ2-7; D perhaps matches TRBD1 (5 bases). Germline V CDR1 and CDR2: SQVTM, ANQGSEA. The CDR3 has 12 residues. V was trimmed by 4 bases and J by 7 bases, leaving 14 bases between them. The CDR3 is CSVGVGAGEQYF. For the CDR3, the DNA is TGCAGCGTTGGAGTAGGGGCAGGGGAGCAGTACTTC.

This clonotype was picked up a small number of times. It may be a read error: a sequence one base away is much more abundant. The genes are TRBV20-1 and TRBJ2-7; TRBD1 is a possible D gene (6 bases). Germline V gene data show CDR1 as DFQATT and CDR2 as SNEGSKA (reference sequence). This CDR3 comprises 11 residues. CDR3 residues: CGARMGAEQYF. The CDR3 nucleotides are TGCGGTGCTAGGATGGGGGCCGAGCAGTACTTC.

V is TRBV11-2 and J is TRBJ2-4, with D possibly being TRBD2 (5 bases). Germline V gives CDR1 SGHAT, CDR2 FQNNGV. The CDR3 is made up of 13 amino acids. The DNA of the CDR3 is TGTGTTAGCAGCTTAGATCGGGGAAACATTCAGTACTTC. It yields the protein CVSSLDRGNIQYF. Drawing the rest from reference TRBV11-2 and TRBJ2-4, the complete variable domain is EAGVAQSPRYKIIEKRQSVAFWCNPISGHATLYWYQQILGQGPKLLIQFQNNGVVDDSQLPKDRFSAERLKGVDSTLKIQPAKLEDSAVYLCVSSLDRGNIQYFGAGTRLSVL.

On this clonotype itself: Lacking the conserved final phenylalanine or tryptophan, this CDR3 likely reflects a read error. The limits of the CDR3 on the DNA are not certain, so only TCRdb's listed CDR3 is given. This chain joins TRBV12-2 and TRBJ2-1; TRBD2, as called in the table, went unchecked against the DNA. TRBV12-2 is classified as a pseudogene. The CDR3 is 16 amino acids in total, end residues counted. The CDR3: CARRPRASRRYNEQFY.

This clonotype came up many times. The rearrangement joins TRBV29-1 to TRBJ1-1, with D hard to call. The CDR3 runs 14 residues. Trimming removed 4 bases at V and 5 bases at J, with 17 bases between. The germline gives CDR1 SQVTM, CDR2 ANQGSEA. This CDR3 reads CSVVLGSLGTEAFF. As DNA, the CDR3 is TGCAGCGTTGTTCTGGGCAGTCTGGGGACTGAAGCTTTCTTT.

A note on this clonotype: Mismatch with germline at one junction end may stem from a read error. The V call is TRBV20-1, the J call TRBJ2-7; possibly TRBD1 for D (6 bases). The CDR3 extends over 12 amino acids. Germline CDR1 is DFQATT and CDR2 is SNEGSKA (reference sequence). The CDR3 sequence: CSARQAVNEQYF. The CDR3, as DNA: TGCAGTGCCCGACAGGCTGTCAACGAGCAGTACTTT.

A note on this clonotype: This sequence may be a read error, since a much larger clone differs from it by one base. The gene calls are TRBV29-1 and TRBJ2-3; perhaps TRBD1 as D (5 bases). There are 14 residues in the CDR3. Germline V lookup: CDR1 SQVTM, CDR2 ANQGSEA. This chain's CDR3 is CSLDRGQITDTQYF. The CDR3 nucleotides read TGCAGCCTTGATAGGGGTCAGATCACAGATACGCAGTATTTT.

The J gene is TRBJ1-2, the V gene TRBV19; the D gene is possibly TRBD1 (5 bases). The V gene lost 3 bases and the J gene lost 2 bases, with 13 bases spanning the gap. CDR3 length equals 15 residues. CDR1 is LNHDA, CDR2 SQIVND, per germline (reference sequence). DNA for the CDR3: TGTGCCAGTAGTATGGGGGACTCCCGAAACTATGGCTACACCTTC. Translated, it gives CASSMGDSRNYGYTF. Using reference TRBV19 and TRBJ1-2 for the parts outside the CDR3, the full variable domain is DGGITQSPKYLFRKEGQNVTLSCEQNLNHDAMYWYRQDPGQGLRLIYYSQIVNDFQKGDIAEGYSVSREKKESFPLTVTSAQKNPTAFYLCASSMGDSRNYGYTFGSGTRLTVV.

This clonotype was counted a few times. The chain joins TRBV5-1 to TRBJ2-1; maybe TRBD2 (5 bases). The CDR3 totals 15 residues. V lost 4 bases, J lost 6 bases, and 17 bases lay in between. Germline values: CDR1 SGHRS, CDR2 YFSETQ. The chain's CDR3 is CASSQLLGSGNEQFF. In DNA form, the CDR3 reads TGCGCCAGCAGCCAACTCCTAGGGAGTGGCAATGAGCAGTTCTTC.

CDR3 sequence (DNA): TGCAGTGACCTGGACAGGATGACCTACGAGCAGTACTTC. This codes for CSDLDRMTYEQYF. The chain is built from TRBV20-1 and TRBJ2-7; 7 positions agree with TRBD1. V was clipped by 7 bases and J by 2 bases; unmatched bases: 8. The length of the CDR3 is 13 residues. Germline V gene lookup returns CDR1 DFQATT and CDR2 SNEGSKA (reference sequence).

V usage is TRBV10-2 and J usage is TRBJ1-5, with TRBD1 identical over 8 bases. This CDR3 comprises 14 residues. With 6 bases clipped from V and 2 bases from J, the junction kept 3 bases outside the gene matches. CDR1 and CDR2 from the germline V gene are WSHSY and SAAADI. The CDR3 reads CASRGQGRNQPQHF. The CDR3 DNA reads TGCGCCAGCAGAGGACAGGGACGCAATCAGCCCCAGCATTTT.

With respect to this clonotype: This could be a read error, since a much larger clone is one nucleotide away. The chain recombines TRBV20-1 with TRBJ2-1; possibly TRBD2 for D (6 bases). There are 11 residues in the CDR3. The V gene lost 7 bases and the J gene lost 4 bases, with 8 bases spanning the gap. CDR1 is DFQATT and CDR2 is SNEGSKA in the germline V gene (reference sequence). CDR3 in DNA: TGCAGTGTGGAGGGATACAATGAGCAGTTCTTC. Encoded protein: CSVEGYNEQFF.

This clonotype appeared a few times. This sequence may be a read error, since a much larger clone differs from it by one base. This sequence joins TRBV6-2 or TRBV6-3 and TRBJ2-3, with 7 bases lining up with TRBD2. The germline CDR1 and CDR2 sequences are MNHEY and SVGEGT. The CDR3 is 14 residues long. CDR3 protein: CASSYGRATDTQCF. Written as DNA, the CDR3 is TGTGCCAGCAGTTACGGGAGGGCCACAGATACGCAGTGTTTT.

The rearrangement uses TRBV20-1 and TRBJ1-2; D not certain. Germline V gene sequence: CDR1 DFQATT, CDR2 SNEGSKA (reference sequence). CDR3 size: 13 residues. V was trimmed by 5 bases and J by 0 bases, leaving 10 bases between them. The CDR3 bases are TGCAGTGCTTCTGAAGTAGCTAACTATGGCTACACCTTC. This translates into CSASEVANYGYTF.

This clonotype was observed many times. The chain carries TRBV10-3 and TRBJ2-5, with D hard to call. This CDR3 is built from 11 residues. Germline lookup yields CDR1 ENHRY and CDR2 SYGVKD. Deletions cut 2 bases from V and 8 bases from J, with 6 bases between. CDR3 sequence reads: CAISEEVTQYF. CDR3 nucleotide sequence: TGTGCCATCAGTGAGGAGGTTACCCAGTACTTC.

Concerning this clonotype itself: Sequence at one end of the junction differs from germline and may be a read error. The rearrangement links TRBV6-2 or TRBV6-3 to TRBJ2-2; 13 bases line up with TRBD2. Germline assignment: CDR1 MNHEY and CDR2 SVGEGT. The CDR3 is 16 residues long. In DNA, the CDR3 is TGTGCCAGTGGATGGACTAGCGGGGGTCACAGCGGGGAGCTGTTCTTT. Translation: CASGWTSGGHSGELFF.

The genes are TRBV11-1 and TRBJ2-2; D ambiguous. The V end lost 1 base, the J end lost 7 bases, and 7 bases lay between the germline ends. This CDR3 region has 13 residues. From germline, CDR1 is SGHAT and CDR2 FQDESV (reference sequence). The DNA of the CDR3 is TGTGCCAGCAGCTTAGGGGCCGGCGGGGAGCTGTTTTTT. It yields the protein CASSLGAGGELFF.

This chain connects TRBV19 to TRBJ2-2; D is uncertain. CDR3 length: 18 residues. The germline V gene encodes CDR1 LNHDA and CDR2 SQIVND (reference sequence). V lost 3 bases to trimming and J lost 7 bases, with 24 bases between them. CDR3 sequence: CASSIRPLRANMGGELFF. CDR3 DNA sequence: TGTGCCAGTAGTATTCGTCCCCTTAGGGCCAATATGGGCGGGGAGCTGTTTTTT.